The source of this T cell receptor beta chain is a study of TIL therapy for anti-PD-1-resistant metastatic lung cancer. Study summary: Patients then received nivolumab; progressors got lymphodepletion, TIL and IL-2. Tumors carried a median about 1.6 non-synonymous mutations per megabase.

This was the immunoSEQ v3 assay. Libraries were sequenced to 2 million or so read pairs (survey) or roughly 4.5-6.5 million (deep). Method: immunoSEQ multiplex PCR; TCRdb's copy keeps in-frame clones and lacks some. Of 15,000 to 20,000 clones listed, 80% to 90% are singletons. As to time point: pre-treatment sample, taken before nivolumab and TIL therapy. This clone was counted only a few times. The CDR3 runs 13 residues. Germline V gives CDR1 SNHLY, CDR2 FYNNEI. V dropped 6 bases and J dropped 6 bases, with 11 bases sitting between them. The chain combines TRBV2 with TRBJ2-2, with D possibly matching TRBD2 (5 bases). Here the sequenced sample was blood, taken at baseline. The source is a person aged 25 to 85 with non-small cell lung cancer. The CDR3 coding sequence is TGTGCCAGCAGGGGAGCGGAAGCCGGGGAGCTGTTTTTT. It specifies CASRGAEAGELFF.